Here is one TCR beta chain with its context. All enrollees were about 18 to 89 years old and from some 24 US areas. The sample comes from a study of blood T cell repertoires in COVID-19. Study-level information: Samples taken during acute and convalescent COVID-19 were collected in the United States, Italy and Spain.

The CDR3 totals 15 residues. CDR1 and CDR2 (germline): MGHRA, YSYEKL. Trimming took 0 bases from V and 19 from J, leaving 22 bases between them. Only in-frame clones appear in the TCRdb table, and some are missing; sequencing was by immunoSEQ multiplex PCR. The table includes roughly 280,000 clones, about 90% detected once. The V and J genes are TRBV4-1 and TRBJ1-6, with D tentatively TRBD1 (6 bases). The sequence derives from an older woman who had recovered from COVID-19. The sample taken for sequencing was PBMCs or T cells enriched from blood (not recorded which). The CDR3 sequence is CASSQDPSLRQAPHF. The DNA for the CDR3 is TGCGCCAGCAGCCAAGATCCCTCTTTAAGACAGGCCCCTCACTTT.